One sample yielded the 14 T cell receptor beta chains listed below, sequenced in a study of PD-1 blockade in classical Hodgkin lymphoma. Clones were read by immunoSEQ multiplex PCR, and TCRdb kept only the in-frame ones, dropping some. The sample holds under 20,000 clones, about 75% seen once. Regarding time point: cycle 4 day 1 (C4D1), after more than 5 weeks of nivolumab. With no exception, relapse followed autologous stem cell transplantation in all patients, and brentuximab vedotin exposure varied. Purification of CD4+ T cells from thawed PBMCs was performed via magnetic negative selection. This material consisted of CD4+ T cells from blood, taken before the fourth cycle of nivolumab. These receptors came from a human donor with classical Hodgkin lymphoma.

This rearrangement joins TRBV4-1 to TRBJ2-1, with a tentative D call TRBD2 (6 bases). Trimming shortened V by 0 bases and J by 7 bases, and 10 bases separated the two germline ends. CDR3 size: 14 residues. The germline V gene has CDR1 MGHRA and CDR2 YSYEKL. This chain's CDR3 is CASSQEAGRNEQFF. For the CDR3, the DNA is TGCGCCAGCAGCCAAGAAGCAGGGAGGAATGAGCAGTTCTTC.

The chain couples TRBV19 to TRBJ2-1; the match to TRBD2 covers 7 bases. CDR3 length: 15 amino acids. With V trimmed by 3 bases and J by 4 bases, 6 bases remained unmatched. From germline, CDR1 is LNHDA and CDR2 SQIVND (reference sequence). The CDR3 reads CASSIEASGYNEQFF. CDR3 coding DNA: TGTGCCAGTAGTATTGAGGCTAGCGGATACAATGAGCAGTTCTTC.

The CDR3: CASSPRLAGIQETQYF. CDR3 nucleotide sequence: TGCGCCAGCAGCCCCCGACTAGCGGGGATTCAAGAGACCCAGTACTTC. The V call is TRBV5-1, the J call TRBJ2-5, with 11 nucleotides matching TRBD2. The V gene's germline CDR1 is SGHRS and CDR2 YFSETQ. With 4 bases clipped from V and 2 bases from J, the junction kept 7 bases outside the gene matches. This CDR3 spans 16 amino acids.

This clone was seen more than once but under ten times. The chain has TRBV2 and TRBJ1-2; D possibly corresponds to TRBD1 (6 bases). The CDR3 consists of 15 residues. CDR1 is SNHLY, CDR2 FYNNEI, per germline. With 4 bases removed from V and 5 bases from J, the gap between germline ends came to 17 bases. In nucleotides, the CDR3 is TGTGCCAGCAGTGCCAGAGGACAGACTGGATATGGCTACACCTTC. This codes for CASSARGQTGYGYTF. Supplemented by reference TRBV2 and TRBJ1-2, the full variable domain reads EPEVTQTPSHQVTQMGQEVILRCVPISNHLYFYWYRQILGQKVEFLVSFYNNEISEKSEIFDDQFSVERPDGSNFTLKIRSTKLEDSAMYFCASSARGQTGYGYTFGSGTRLTVV.

The J gene is TRBJ1-1, the V gene TRBV9; D remains unclear. This CDR3 is 13 amino acids long. The germline gives CDR1 SGDLS, CDR2 YYNGEE. The germline V and J ends were trimmed by 0 bases and 8 bases, with 11 bases remaining between them. This CDR3 reads CASSVAVWEEAFF. The CDR3 nucleotides read TGTGCCAGCAGCGTAGCGGTCTGGGAAGAAGCTTTCTTT. The full variable domain, completed using reference TRBV9 and TRBJ1-1, is DSGVTQTPKHLITATGQRVTLRCSPRSGDLSVYWYQQSLDQGLQFLIQYYNGEERAKGNILERFSAQQFPDLHSELNLSSLELGDSALYFCASSVAVWEEAFFGQGTRLTVV.

In this sample, this clone turned up a few times. The chain carries TRBV12-5 and TRBJ1-5; D ambiguous. CDR3 length: 14 amino acids. Trimming shortened V by 6 bases and J by 0 bases, and 9 bases separated the two germline ends. Looked up from germline, CDR1 is LGHNT and CDR2 is FRNRAP. The CDR3 DNA reads as TGTGCTAGTGGCTTCCCGTATAGCAATCAGCCCCAGCATTTT. Its translation: CASGFPYSNQPQHF.

This clone was found once. DNA of the CDR3: TGCGCCAGCAGCTGGACAGGGGAAGAGACCCAGTACTTC. Its translation: CASSWTGEETQYF. The chain combines TRBV5-1 with TRBJ2-5, with 9 bases that match TRBD1. Looked up from germline, CDR1 is SGHRS and CDR2 is YFSETQ. This CDR3 is 13 amino acids long. With 3 bases clipped from V and 3 bases from J, the junction kept 0 bases outside the gene matches.

The V and J genes are TRBV19 and TRBJ1-4; tentatively, D is TRBD1 (5 bases). Looked up from germline, CDR1 is LNHDA and CDR2 is SQIVND (reference sequence). The germline V and J ends were trimmed by 6 bases and 7 bases, with 21 bases remaining between them. There are 16 residues in the CDR3. This CDR3 is CASRRALQAEGEKLFF. The DNA for the CDR3 is TGTGCCAGTAGAAGGGCGTTACAGGCGGAAGGTGAAAAACTGTTTTTT.

The chain is built from TRBV6-5 and TRBJ1-1; D may be TRBD1 (6 bases). The CDR3 is made up of 14 amino acids. V lost 0 bases and J 5 bases, leaving 10 bases between the germline ends. Germline lookup yields CDR1 MNHEY and CDR2 SVGAGI. CDR3: CASSYSGGRTEAFF. CDR3 bases: TGTGCCAGCAGTTACTCGGGGGGGCGGACTGAAGCTTTCTTT.

This clone was observed a few times. The gene calls are TRBV5-1 and TRBJ1-4; weak D call: TRBD1 (6 bases). There are 15 residues in the CDR3. V was trimmed by 4 bases and J by 5 bases, leaving 15 bases between them. Germline V gene lookup returns CDR1 SGHRS and CDR2 YFSETQ. CDR3 sequence: CASSPSGTRNEKLFF. The CDR3 DNA reads TGCGCCAGCAGCCCATCCGGGACAAGGAATGAAAAACTGTTTTTT.

The chain links TRBV10-3 to TRBJ2-1; the D is unclear. This CDR3 is 12 amino acids long. The V end was cut by 7 bases, the J end by 6 bases, with 10 bases between. CDR1 and CDR2 (germline): ENHRY, SYGVKD. The CDR3 region has the DNA TGTGCCATCAACGCAAGTCCCAATGAGCAGTTCTTC. Translating it yields CAINASPNEQFF.

The genes are TRBV5-1 and TRBJ2-1, with D perhaps TRBD2 (6 bases). V gave up 3 bases and J gave up 0 bases, with 13 bases separating them. Germline CDR1 reads SGHRS; CDR2 reads YFSETQ. This CDR3 comprises 16 residues. DNA for the CDR3: TGCGCCAGCAGCTGGCCTAGCGCGAGCTCCTACAATGAGCAGTTCTTC. It specifies CASSWPSASSYNEQFF.

The rearrangement uses TRBV6-4 and TRBJ1-2; D is ambiguous. The CDR3 consists of 14 residues. CDR1 MRHNA and CDR2 SNTAGT come from the germline V gene. The germline V and J ends were trimmed by 5 bases and 2 bases, with 12 bases remaining between them. The DNA for the CDR3 is TGTGCCAGCAGTCTAAAGGGTGGCAACTATGGCTACACCTTC. The encoded protein is CASSLKGGNYGYTF.

This clone was counted a few times. The chain combines TRBV21-1 with TRBJ1-3; the table's D call, TRBD1, has no DNA check behind it. TRBV21-1 corresponds to a pseudogene. The CDR3 totals 15 residues. Here the CDR3 DNA reads TGTGCCAGCAGCAAAATCACAGGGGACACCGTAACCATATATTTT. It specifies CASSKITGDTVTIYF.